What follows describes a single T cell receptor beta chain. Some clones are missing from TCRdb's copy, which holds only in-frame ones; the method was immunoSEQ multiplex PCR. The sample has a few hundred thousand clones, 90% seen once. These data are taken from a study of blood T cell repertoires in COVID-19. Everyone who took part was roughly 18 to 95 years old, and they came from 24 US areas. Which cohort a participant joined came from the clinical history participants gave. The TCR was taken from a woman younger than 35 with acute COVID-19. The specimen sequenced was PBMCs or T cells enriched from blood (not recorded which).

As DNA, the CDR3 is TGTGCCAGCAGCCAAGAGACCAGCGTCCCTGAAGCTTTCTTT. It specifies CASSQETSVPEAFF. The chain recombines TRBV11-2 with TRBJ1-1, with D unresolved. V was pared by 5 bases and J by 6 bases, with 16 bases between. The CDR3 totals 14 residues. Germline V gene lookup returns CDR1 SGHAT and CDR2 FQNNGV.